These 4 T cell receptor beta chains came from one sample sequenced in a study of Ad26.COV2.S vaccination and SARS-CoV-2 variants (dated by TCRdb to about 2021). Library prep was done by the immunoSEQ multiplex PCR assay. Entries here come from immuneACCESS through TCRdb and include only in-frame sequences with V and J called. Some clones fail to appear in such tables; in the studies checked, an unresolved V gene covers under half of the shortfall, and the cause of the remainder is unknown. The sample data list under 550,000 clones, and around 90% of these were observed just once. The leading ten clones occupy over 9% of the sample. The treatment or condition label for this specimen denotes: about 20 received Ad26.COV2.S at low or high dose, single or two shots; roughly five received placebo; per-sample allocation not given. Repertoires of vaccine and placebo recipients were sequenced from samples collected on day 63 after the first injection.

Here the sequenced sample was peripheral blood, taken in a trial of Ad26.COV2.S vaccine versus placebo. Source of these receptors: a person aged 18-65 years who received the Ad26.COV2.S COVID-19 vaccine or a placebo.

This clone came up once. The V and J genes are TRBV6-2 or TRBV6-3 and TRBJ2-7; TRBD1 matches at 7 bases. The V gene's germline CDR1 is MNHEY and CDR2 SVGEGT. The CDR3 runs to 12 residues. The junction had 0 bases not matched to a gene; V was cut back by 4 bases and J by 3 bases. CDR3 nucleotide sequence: TGTGCCAGCAGTTGGACAGGCTACGAGCAGTACTTC. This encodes CASSWTGYEQYF.

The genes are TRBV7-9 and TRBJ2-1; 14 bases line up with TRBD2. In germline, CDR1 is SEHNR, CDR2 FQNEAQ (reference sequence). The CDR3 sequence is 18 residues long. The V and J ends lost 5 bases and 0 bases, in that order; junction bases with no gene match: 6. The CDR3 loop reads CASSASGTSGSSYNEQFF. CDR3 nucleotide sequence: TGTGCCAGCAGCGCCTCCGGGACTAGCGGGAGCTCCTACAATGAGCAGTTCTTC.

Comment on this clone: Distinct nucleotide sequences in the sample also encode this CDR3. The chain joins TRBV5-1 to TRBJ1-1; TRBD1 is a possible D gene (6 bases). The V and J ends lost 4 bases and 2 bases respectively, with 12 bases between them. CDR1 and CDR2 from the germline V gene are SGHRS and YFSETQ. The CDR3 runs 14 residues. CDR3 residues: CASSLRGGNTEAFF. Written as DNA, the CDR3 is TGCGCCAGCAGCCTCCGAGGGGGTAACACTGAAGCTTTCTTT.

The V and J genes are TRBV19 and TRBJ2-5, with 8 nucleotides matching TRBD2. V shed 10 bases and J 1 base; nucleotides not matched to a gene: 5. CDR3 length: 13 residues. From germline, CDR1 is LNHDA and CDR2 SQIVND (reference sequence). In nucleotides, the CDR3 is TGTGCCACCGGAACTAGCGGCCAAGAGACCCAGTACTTC. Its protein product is CATGTSGQETQYF.